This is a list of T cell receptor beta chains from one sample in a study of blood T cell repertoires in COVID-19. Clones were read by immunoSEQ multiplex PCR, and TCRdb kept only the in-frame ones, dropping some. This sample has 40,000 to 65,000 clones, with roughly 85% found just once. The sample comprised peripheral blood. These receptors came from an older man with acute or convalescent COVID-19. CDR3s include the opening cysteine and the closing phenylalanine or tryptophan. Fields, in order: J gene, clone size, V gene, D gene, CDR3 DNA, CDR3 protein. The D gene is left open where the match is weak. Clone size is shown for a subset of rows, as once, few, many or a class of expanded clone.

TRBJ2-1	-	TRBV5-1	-	TGCGCCAGCAGCTTGGCCCCCTCGTTTGATGAGCAGTTCTTC	CASSLAPSFDEQFF
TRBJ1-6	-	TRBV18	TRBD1	TGTGCCAGCTCACCGGGGACAGGGGCTAATTCACCCCTCCACTTT	CASSPGTGANSPLHF
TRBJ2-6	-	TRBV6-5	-	TGTGCCAGCGAGTTGGGGGGCTCTGGGGCCAACGTCCTGACTTTC	CASELGGSGANVLTF
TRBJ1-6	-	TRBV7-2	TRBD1	TGTGCCAGCAGCTTCCCGGGACAGCTTAATTCACCCCTCCACTTT	CASSFPGQLNSPLHF
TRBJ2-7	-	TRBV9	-	TGTGCCAGCAGCGTAACAGGTAGCTTCGACGAGCAGTACTTC	CASSVTGSFDEQYF
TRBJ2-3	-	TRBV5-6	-	TGTGCCAGCACCGCACCGGGGGTTCGCACAGATACGCAGTATTTT	CASTAPGVRTDTQYF
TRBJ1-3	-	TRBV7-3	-	TGTGCCAGCAGCCAATCATCCTCTGGAAACACCATATATTTT	CASSQSSSGNTIYF
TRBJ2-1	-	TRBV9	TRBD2	TGTGCCAGCAGTCCTCTCCCTAGCGGGGGGAGGAATGAGCAGTTCTTC	CASSPLPSGGRNEQFF
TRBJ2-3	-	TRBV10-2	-	TGCGCCAGCAGCTACACAGATACGCAGTATTTT	CASSYTDTQYF
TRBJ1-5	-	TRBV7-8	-	TGTGCCAGCAGCCAGGGGCGGTTGGGCGCTCAGCCCCAGCATTTT	CASSQGRLGAQPQHF
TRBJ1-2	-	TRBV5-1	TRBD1	TGCGCCAGCAGCTTGGAGGGGACAGCGAAGCACACCTTC	CASSLEGTAKHTF
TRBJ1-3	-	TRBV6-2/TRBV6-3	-	TGTGCCAGCAGTTACACTACGGGGGAGGTCTTCTCTGGAAACACCATATATTTT	CASSYTTGEVFSGNTIYF
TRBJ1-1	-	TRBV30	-	TGTGCCTGGAGCGGGGGGCGATACACTGAAGCTTTCTTT	CAWSGGRYTEAFF
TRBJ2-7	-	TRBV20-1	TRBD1	TGCAGTGTCAACAGGGGCTCCGAGCAGTACTTC	CSVNRGSEQYF
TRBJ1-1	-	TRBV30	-	TGTGCCTGGAGTGTCGGACTGGGGAGGACTGAAGCTTTCTTT	CAWSVGLGRTEAFF
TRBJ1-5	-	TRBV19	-	TGTGCCAGTAGTACTGGACAGAAGTACAATCAGCCCCAGCATTTT	CASSTGQKYNQPQHF
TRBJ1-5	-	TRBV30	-	TGTGCCTGGCAGGGGAGAAAGGATCAGCCCCAGCATTTT	CAWQGRKDQPQHF
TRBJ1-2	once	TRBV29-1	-	TGCAGCGTTTCTACAGGGCCCTATGGCTACACCTTC	CSVSTGPYGYTF
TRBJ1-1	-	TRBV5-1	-	TGCGCCAGCAACATGGGGCTGGCGGACAGACAGAACACTGAAGCTTTCTTT	CASNMGLADRQNTEAFF
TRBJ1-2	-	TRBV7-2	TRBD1	TGTGCCAGCAGCCCGGCAGGGGGCTTTCAAGGGGGCTACACCTTC	CASSPAGGFQGGYTF
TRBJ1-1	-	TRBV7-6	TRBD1	TGTGCCAGCAGCTTAGTAACAGGGGCCATGAACACTGAAGCTTTCTTT	CASSLVTGAMNTEAFF
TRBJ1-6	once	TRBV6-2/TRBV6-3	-	TGTGCCAGCAGTCTGGGGGCTAATTCACCCCTCCACTTT	CASSLGANSPLHF
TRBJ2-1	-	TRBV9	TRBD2	TGTGCCAGCAGCCGCCTTGGAGGACTAGCAGGTGAGCAGTTCTTC	CASSRLGGLAGEQFF
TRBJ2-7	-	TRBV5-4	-	TGTGCCAGCAGCTTGGAAGCGAATTCCTACGAGCAGTACTTC	CASSLEANSYEQYF
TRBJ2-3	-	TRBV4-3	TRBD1	TGCGCCAGCAGCCAAGATGCTAGAAGGACAGGTAGCACAGATACGCAGTATTTT	CASSQDARRTGSTDTQYF
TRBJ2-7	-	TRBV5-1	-	TGCGCCAGCAGCATGGGGGCGGGGGACTACGAGCAGTACTTC	CASSMGAGDYEQYF
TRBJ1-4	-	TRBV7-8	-	TGTGCCAGCAGCTTAGCCGGGAGATCAACTAATGAAAAACTGTTTTTT	CASSLAGRSTNEKLFF
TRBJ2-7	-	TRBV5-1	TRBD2	TGCGCCAGCAGCTTGCAGGGAGCTAGCGGGGGACACGAGCAGTACTTC	CASSLQGASGGHEQYF
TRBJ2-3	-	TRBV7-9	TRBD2	TGTGCCAGCAGCTTATCCCCCTTATCCCGGGGGGTTAGCACAGATACGCAGTATTTT	CASSLSPLSRGVSTDTQYF
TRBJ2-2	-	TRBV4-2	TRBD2	TGTGCCAGCAGCCAAGACCCTAGCGGGGGGGACGGGGAGCTGTTTTTT	CASSQDPSGGDGELFF
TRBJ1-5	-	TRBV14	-	TGTGCCAGCAGCCAAGGACAACACCTATCCCAGCATTTT	CASSQGQHLSQHF
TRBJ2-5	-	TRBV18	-	TGTGCCAGCTCACCAGACAGTGGGCAGACCCAGTACTTC	CASSPDSGQTQYF
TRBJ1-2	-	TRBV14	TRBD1	TGTGCCAGCAGCCAATTCGACAGGGGGCAGGGCTACACCTTC	CASSQFDRGQGYTF